This T cell receptor beta chain was sequenced during a study of CXCR3-negative and CXCR3-positive naive CD8 T cells (dated by TCRdb to the late 2010s). A note on the overall study: In total, about 130 million TRB reads were obtained, which works out to roughly 1.5 +/- 0.3 million reads per library. TRBV-TRBJ cluster analysis included naive subsets from 5 donors and memory cells from 3 donors. Diversity and physicochemical repertoire analyses covered roughly ten donors pooled from two independent experiments. The investigation overall reported the following: Because CXCR3 expression was partially decreased after cryopreservation, freshly isolated PBMCs were used for most assays. Because surface CD5, which has been linked to self-reactivity in mice, was comparable between naive subsets, TCR interaction strength was also inferred from TRB CDR3 physicochemical properties. Comparably high repertoire diversity was found in both naive subsets, whereas much lower repertoire diversity was found in memory CD8+ T cells. Similar TRBV-TRBJ usage was shown by naive CXCR3-negative and CXCR3-positive cells from the same donor, whereas distinct patterns were shown by memory cells. Compared with CXCR3-negative naive cells, CXCR3-positive naive cells had TRB CDR3s with higher hydrophobicity (lower Kidera factor 4), lower energy, and higher strength and volume indices.

A word on this clonotype: Its recognized antigen is unknown.

Each CD8+ T cell subset was flow-sorted in triplicate, and some 310,000 cells per subset were placed directly into RLT lysis buffer. To exclude memory contaminants, naive CD8+ T cells were stringently defined as CD45RO-CCR7+CD27+CD95-. Using standard density gradient centrifugation, peripheral blood mononuclear cells were isolated from buffy coats. Naive CXCR3-negative and CXCR3-positive CD8+ T cells were flow-sorted using a FACSAria III. Total RNA was extracted from sorted cells using an RNeasy Mini Kit. The sequencing machine was a NextSeq 550. The Human TCR Profiling Kit (MiLaboratory) was used to prepare UMI-labeled 5' RACE TRB cDNA libraries. The full amount of extracted RNA was used for cDNA synthesis, and the full amount of resulting cDNA was used for PCR amplification. Libraries were prepared in parallel using an identical number of PCR cycles. In the authors' own workflow: With a minimum of two reads required per UMI, MIGEC and MiXCR pulled out about 52,000 +/- 9,100 unique UMI-labeled TRB cDNA molecules from each library. An average of roughly 40,000 +/- 10,000 functional in-frame TRB CDR3 nucleotide clonotypes without stop codons was found per library. Diversity metrics, including normalized Shannon-Wiener and Chao1, were computed in VDJtools after downsampling to 5000 UMI-labeled TRB molecules per sample. VDJtools was used to calculate clonotype-size-weighted physicochemical properties of the central five CDR3 residues, namely interaction energy, strength, volume and Kidera factor 4. Through TCRdb reprocessing, the reads give one entry per CDR3 protein sequence; DNA is omitted. The V and J calls come from TCRdb's annotation, not from the publication. For this sample, the table gives tens of thousands of distinct CDR3 sequences. Around 1.9% of the sample is taken by the ten largest.

What was sequenced was naive CXCR3- CD8+ T cells from blood. The cell subset or site label for this specimen denotes: CD45RO-CCR7+CD27+CD95- naive CD8+ T cells lacking CXCR3 (TNR3-). This TCR came from a human donor in good health. Some clones in this sample may be carry-over from other donors' samples.

The CDR3 region reads CASSFSNLQGATEQYF. The chain couples TRBV28 to TRBJ2-7; TCRdb's D call, TRBD1, is unchecked because there is no DNA. From the germline V gene, CDR1 is MDHEN and CDR2 is SYDVKM. The CDR3 runs 16 amino acids, cysteine and phenylalanine included. No DNA has been recorded.